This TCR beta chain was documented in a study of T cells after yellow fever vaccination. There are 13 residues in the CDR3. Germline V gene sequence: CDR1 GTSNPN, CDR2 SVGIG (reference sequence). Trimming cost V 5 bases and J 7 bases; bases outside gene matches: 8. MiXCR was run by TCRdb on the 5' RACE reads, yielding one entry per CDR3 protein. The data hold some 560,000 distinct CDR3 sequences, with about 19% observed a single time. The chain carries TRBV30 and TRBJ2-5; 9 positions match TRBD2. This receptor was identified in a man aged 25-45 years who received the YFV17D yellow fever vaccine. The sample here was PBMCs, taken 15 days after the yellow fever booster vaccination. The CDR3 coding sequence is TGTGCCTGGGGGCGGGAGGGCCCCGCGACCCAGTACTTC. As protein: CAWGREGPATQYF.